Listed here are 32 T cell receptor beta chains from one sample, sequenced in a study of blood T cell repertoires in COVID-19. Here immunoSEQ multiplex PCR was the method, and the copy in TCRdb shows in-frame clones only, minus some. Counted here are a few hundred thousand clones, about 89% occurring once; the ten biggest clones make up around 4%. The specimen was PBMCs or T cells enriched from blood (not recorded which). The receptors here all came from a woman in her twenties or thirties who had recovered from COVID-19.

V and J are TRBV9 and TRBJ2-1; 9 bases fit TRBD2. The V gene end was trimmed by 0 bases and the J gene end by 8 bases; junction bases not matched to a gene: 9. Germline CDR1 reads SGDLS; CDR2 reads YYNGEE. This CDR3 spans 16 amino acids. CDR3: CASSVVGSGRSDEQFF. For the CDR3, the DNA is TGTGCCAGCAGCGTAGTAGGTAGCGGGAGATCGGATGAGCAGTTCTTC.

The CDR3 here is CASSENQGAGYGYTF. The DNA for the CDR3 is TGTGCCAGCAGTGAGAACCAGGGGGCAGGGTATGGCTACACCTTC. This chain connects TRBV2 to TRBJ1-2, with 8 nucleotides matching TRBD1. J was trimmed by 5 bases and V by 3 bases; bases with no gene match: 8. The CDR3 length is 15 residues. Germline V gives CDR1 SNHLY, CDR2 FYNNEI.

This clone has just one count. The same CDR3 is also encoded by other DNA sequences in this sample. The chain has TRBV7-2 and TRBJ1-5; TRBD1 matches at 7 bases. The CDR3 loop spans 14 amino acids. V was clipped by 4 bases and J by 4 bases; unmatched bases: 4. Germline loops: CDR1 SGHTA, CDR2 FQGNSA. The CDR3 DNA reads TGTGCCAGCAGCTCGACAGGGAGTAATCAGCCCCAGCATTTT. Residues: CASSSTGSNQPQHF.

The V gene is TRBV10-3, the J gene TRBJ1-3, with 8 bases fitting TRBD1. The V gene end was trimmed by 9 bases and the J gene end by 0 bases; junction bases not matched to a gene: 4. CDR1 and CDR2 (germline): ENHRY, SYGVKD. The CDR3 runs 14 residues. In DNA, the CDR3 is TGTGCCATGACAGGGGCTCCCTCTGGAAACACCATATATTTT. Translated: CAMTGAPSGNTIYF.

V gene TRBV25-1 combines with J gene TRBJ2-1, with D possibly being TRBD2 (6 bases). This CDR3 is 15 amino acids long. The germline V and J ends were trimmed by 3 bases and 4 bases, with 13 bases remaining between them. Per the germline V gene, CDR1 is MGHDK and CDR2 is SYGVNS. The CDR3 loop is CASSDPGEGYNEQFF. In nucleotides, the CDR3 is TGTGCCAGCAGTGATCCGGGGGAAGGATACAATGAGCAGTTCTTC.

DNA of the CDR3: TGTGCCAGCAGCTTAGATCGACAGGGATCAAATGAGCAGTTCTTC. This translates into CASSLDRQGSNEQFF. The V and J genes are TRBV7-2 and TRBJ2-1; 7 positions agree with TRBD1. The CDR3 runs to 15 residues. Trimming took 1 base from V and 7 from J; bases not matched to a gene: 7. Germline V gene data show CDR1 as SGHTA and CDR2 as FQGNSA.

J is TRBJ1-2 and V is TRBV27, with 10 bases fitting TRBD1. Unmatched junction bases numbered 13, after V lost 2 bases and J lost 1 base. Germline CDR1 and CDR2: MNHEY and SMNVEV (reference sequence). CDR3 size: 19 residues. As DNA, the CDR3 is TGTGCCAGCAGTTTAACTATTCCCGACAGGGGGCCTCTTAACTATGGCTACACCTTC. Translating gives CASSLTIPDRGPLNYGYTF.

The genes are TRBV28 and TRBJ2-7, with D possibly being TRBD2 (6 bases). V lost 6 bases, J lost 7 bases, and 13 bases lay in between. The CDR3 is 12 amino acids. Germline V gives CDR1 MDHEN, CDR2 SYDVKM. DNA of the CDR3: TGTGCCAGCAGAAAGGCCGCGGGGGAGCAGTACTTC. It specifies CASRKAAGEQYF.

V and J are TRBV27 and TRBJ2-1; 7 bases match TRBD2. The CDR3 totals 15 residues. Losses at the gene ends were 0 bases for V and 10 bases for J; bases not matched to a gene: 9. CDR1 is MNHEY, CDR2 SMNVEV, per germline (reference sequence). CDR3: CASSLSIKGAGEQFF. The CDR3 nucleotides are TGTGCCAGCAGTTTATCGATCAAGGGAGCGGGAGAGCAGTTCTTC.

This chain uses TRBV7-2 with TRBJ2-5; 9 bases are shared with TRBD2. The CDR3 has 14 residues. Per germline, CDR1 SGHTA and CDR2 FQGNSA. The trim removed 7 bases at V and 5 bases at J, leaving 8 bases unmatched. DNA for the CDR3: TGTGCCAGCACCCTTAGCGGGAGCTCCGAGACCCAGTACTTC. Protein: CASTLSGSSETQYF.

This clone was seen once. V and J are TRBV19 and TRBJ2-1; 15 bases are a match to TRBD2. V lost 5 bases to trimming and J lost 2 bases; unmatched junction nucleotides: 7. This CDR3 spans 18 amino acids. CDR1 LNHDA and CDR2 SQIVND come from the germline V gene (reference sequence). Here the CDR3 reads CASSSGTSGRPAYNEQFF. The CDR3 DNA sequence: TGTGCCAGTAGTTCCGGGACTAGCGGGAGGCCCGCCTACAATGAGCAGTTCTTC.

V and J are TRBV20-1 and TRBJ1-1; TRBD1 is a possible D gene (5 bases). This CDR3 is built from 11 residues. Between the trimmed V and J ends, which lost 8 bases and 1 base, there was a span of 8 bases. Germline V gene lookup returns CDR1 DFQATT and CDR2 SNEGSKA (reference sequence). The DNA of the CDR3 is TGCAGTATACAGGCGAACACTGAAGCTTTCTTT. It translates to CSIQANTEAFF.

V usage is TRBV10-3 and J usage is TRBJ2-1, with a weak D call TRBD2 (5 bases). V dropped 10 bases and J dropped 6 bases, with 10 bases sitting between them. This CDR3 has 11 amino acids. Germline-derived CDR1 and CDR2 are ENHRY and SYGVKD. The CDR3 protein is CATRLTNEQFF. The CDR3 bases are TGTGCCACCAGACTAACCAATGAGCAGTTCTTC.

The chain uses TRBV9 and TRBJ2-3, with 11 bases lining up with TRBD2. J was trimmed by 2 bases and V by 6 bases; bases with no gene match: 8. There are 16 residues in the CDR3. Germline lookup yields CDR1 SGDLS and CDR2 YYNGEE. The CDR3 protein is CASNLGLAALTDTQYF. The CDR3 DNA follows: TGTGCCAGCAATTTGGGACTAGCGGCCCTCACAGATACGCAGTATTTT.

The rearrangement links TRBV27 to TRBJ1-2, with 7 positions matching TRBD1. The CDR3 sequence is 13 residues long. Trimming cost V 0 bases and J 6 bases; bases outside gene matches: 1. CDR1 is MNHEY, CDR2 SMNVEV, per germline (reference sequence). The CDR3 DNA sequence: TGTGCCAGCAGTTTATCAGGGGGCGATGGCTACACCTTC. Protein sequence: CASSLSGGDGYTF.

This chain connects TRBV27 to TRBJ1-2, with a tentative D call TRBD1 (5 bases). The CDR3 is made up of 11 amino acids. Germline V gives CDR1 MNHEY, CDR2 SMNVEV (reference sequence). V lost 10 bases to trimming and J lost 7 bases, with 13 bases between them. Here the CDR3 DNA reads TGTGCCACTTCTGGGGGAGGTGGCTACACCTTC. This encodes CATSGGGGYTF.

This rearrangement joins TRBV5-1 to TRBJ1-1, with D hard to call. Germline V gene sequence: CDR1 SGHRS, CDR2 YFSETQ. CDR3 length equals 15 residues. Trimming pared 1 base from V and 2 bases from J, leaving 12 bases between. In DNA, the CDR3 is TGCGCCAGCAGCTTGTATGCGGGAACTAACACTGAAGCTTTCTTT. Its translation is CASSLYAGTNTEAFF.

The J gene is TRBJ1-4, the V gene TRBV19; 9 nucleotides align to TRBD1. CDR1 and CDR2 from the germline V gene are LNHDA and SQIVND (reference sequence). This CDR3 spans 13 amino acids. V lost 7 bases, J lost 7 bases, and 4 bases stayed unmatched. CDR3 coding DNA: TGTGCCAGTAAGGACAGGGGAGGTGAAAAACTGTTTTTT. Protein: CASKDRGGEKLFF. Looking up the rest from reference TRBV19 and TRBJ1-4 gives the full variable domain: DGGITQSPKYLFRKEGQNVTLSCEQNLNHDAMYWYRQDPGQGLRLIYYSQIVNDFQKGDIAEGYSVSREKKESFPLTVTSAQKNPTAFYLCASKDRGGEKLFFGSGTQLSVL.

J is TRBJ2-7 and V is TRBV5-5, with 14 bases matching TRBD2. Germline V gene sequence: CDR1 SGHKS, CDR2 YYEKEE (reference sequence). J gave up 4 bases and V 4 bases, and 4 bases lay outside the gene matches. This CDR3 spans 15 amino acids. The CDR3 DNA follows: TGTGCCAGCAGCCAGGGACTAGCGGGAGTATACGAGCAGTACTTC. Protein product: CASSQGLAGVYEQYF.

The V call is TRBV9, the J call TRBJ2-5; a weak D match, TRBD2 (5 bases). Germline V gene sequence: CDR1 SGDLS, CDR2 YYNGEE. V was clipped by 0 bases and J by 3 bases, with 9 bases between them. This CDR3 has 14 residues. In DNA form, the CDR3 reads TGTGCCAGCAGCGTAGTTGGAGGAGAAGAGACCCAGTACTTC. This translates into CASSVVGGEETQYF.

CDR3 coding DNA: TGTGCCAGCAGTTTCGGGAAATCAAAAACCCAGCATTTT. Amino acid sequence: CASSFGKSKTQHF. This chain uses TRBV27 with TRBJ1-5, with D uncertain. Germline CDR1 MNHEY, CDR2 SMNVEV (reference sequence). The V and J ends lost 3 bases and 11 bases respectively, with 14 bases between them. CDR3 length: 13 residues.

The gene calls are TRBV3-1 (or the pseudogene TRBV3-2) and TRBJ1-6; D not resolved. This CDR3 region has 15 residues. CDR1 and CDR2 (germline): LGHDT, YNNKEL (reference sequence). Trimming took 0 bases from V and 6 from J, leaving 9 bases between them. The CDR3 is CASSQDLASNSPLHF. For the CDR3, the DNA is TGTGCCAGCAGCCAAGATCTTGCCAGTAATTCACCCCTCCACTTT.

The gene calls are TRBV24-1 and TRBJ1-1; 8 bases are a match to TRBD1. The CDR3 covers 15 residues. V shed 9 bases and J 4 bases; nucleotides not matched to a gene: 12. Germline V gene lookup returns CDR1 KGHDR and CDR2 SFDVKD. The CDR3 region is CATRSSTGEITEAFF. DNA of the CDR3: TGTGCCACCCGATCTTCGACAGGGGAGATCACTGAAGCTTTCTTT.

The CDR3 nucleotides are TGTGCCAGATTCAACAGGTCCCCCTATGGCTACACCTTC. Translating it yields CARFNRSPYGYTF. V and J are TRBV2 and TRBJ1-2, with a possible D match to TRBD1 (5 bases). Germline V gives CDR1 SNHLY, CDR2 FYNNEI. V lost 9 bases and J 4 bases, leaving 15 bases between the germline ends. The CDR3 is 13 amino acids.

A single count supports this clone. The gene calls are TRBV19 and TRBJ1-2, with a possible D match to TRBD1 (6 bases). Trimming took 5 bases from V and 7 from J, leaving 11 bases between them. Germline V gene sequence: CDR1 LNHDA, CDR2 SQIVND (reference sequence). The CDR3 is 12 amino acids. The CDR3 reads CASSEGVGGYTF. DNA of the CDR3: TGTGCCAGTAGTGAGGGGGTTGGTGGCTACACCTTC.

V is TRBV6-1 and J is TRBJ1-2; D might be TRBD1 (5 bases). Germline CDR1 reads MNHNS; CDR2 reads SASEGT. This CDR3 is 14 amino acids long. The germline V and J ends were trimmed by 2 bases and 7 bases, with 14 bases remaining between them. The CDR3 spells CASSEIDSISGYTF. The CDR3 DNA reads TGTGCCAGCAGTGAAATAGACAGTATTAGTGGCTACACCTTC.

This clone was observed a single time. The CDR3 DNA is TGTGCCAGCAGCTTCCCCGGGCAGGGAAGTCTCTACGAGCAGTACTTC. This codes for CASSFPGQGSLYEQYF. The J gene is TRBJ2-7, the V gene TRBV7-8; tentatively, D is TRBD1 (5 bases). The CDR3 is 16 residues long. V was cut by 3 bases and J by 3 bases, with 18 bases left in between. Germline CDR1 reads SGHVS; CDR2 reads FQNEAQ.

The chain couples TRBV4-1 to TRBJ1-2, with 9 bases lining up with TRBD1. From germline, CDR1 is MGHRA and CDR2 YSYEKL. The CDR3 loop spans 14 amino acids. V shed 2 bases, J shed 4 bases, and the junction held 2 bases outside the gene matches. CDR3 sequence reads: CASSQPTGGYGYTF. The CDR3 bases are TGCGCCAGCAGCCAACCGACAGGGGGCTATGGCTACACCTTC.

The chain uses TRBV27 and TRBJ2-2, with 7 bases identical to TRBD2. The CDR3 covers 18 residues. V trimming: 5 bases; J trimming: 3 bases; junction bases outside the gene matches: 15. Germline V gives CDR1 MNHEY, CDR2 SMNVEV (reference sequence). DNA of the CDR3: TGTGCCAGCAGTCTACAATATATCCTAGCGGAGGACACCGGGGAGCTGTTTTTT. Its translation: CASSLQYILAEDTGELFF.

The chain uses TRBV28 and TRBJ2-3; a weak D match, TRBD1 (6 bases). From germline, CDR1 is MDHEN and CDR2 SYDVKM. V was pared by 3 bases and J by 3 bases, with 16 bases between. The CDR3 extends over 16 amino acids. The CDR3 loop reads CASSFLQGMGTDTQYF. CDR3 bases: TGTGCCAGCAGTTTCCTACAGGGAATGGGAACAGATACGCAGTATTTT.

This sequence joins TRBV10-3 and TRBJ1-2; D is possibly TRBD1 (5 bases). This CDR3 contains 14 residues. The germline gives CDR1 ENHRY, CDR2 SYGVKD. V shed 4 bases and J shed 3 bases, with 12 bases lying between them. The CDR3 protein is CAISAWRGYYGYTF. The CDR3 coding sequence is TGTGCCATCAGTGCGTGGAGGGGATACTATGGCTACACCTTC.

The chain joins TRBV3-1 (or the pseudogene TRBV3-2) to TRBJ2-5; D is perhaps TRBD2 (5 bases). This CDR3 region has 16 residues. Germline V gene data show CDR1 as LGHDT and CDR2 as YNNKEL (reference sequence). V lost 1 base, J lost 5 bases, and 17 bases lay in between. The CDR3: CASSQALTFPGETQYF. CDR3 bases: TGTGCCAGCAGCCAAGCGCTCACCTTCCCGGGGGAGACCCAGTACTTC.